The clone carrying this T cell receptor beta chain has just one count. From germline, CDR1 is SGHRS and CDR2 YFSETQ. Germline trimming cut 4 bases from V and 6 bases from J; bases unmatched to any gene: 9. CDR3 length equals 14 residues. The sample originates from a study of T cell changes during pregnancy in multiple sclerosis. The method was immunoSEQ multiplex PCR; TCRdb's version includes in-frame clones alone and lacks a portion of them. The sample lists around 51,000 clones, approximately 93% occurring once. J is TRBJ2-7 and V is TRBV5-1; the match to TRBD1 covers 8 bases. The origin of this receptor is a female donor with multiple sclerosis, enrolled in a pregnancy study. This specimen was peripheral blood, taken in the second trimester of pregnancy. As DNA, the CDR3 is TGCGCCAGCAGCCTGGACAGGGTTCTGGGCGAGCAGTACTTC. Amino acids: CASSLDRVLGEQYF.